These 25 T cell receptor beta chains came from one sample sequenced in a study of blood T cell repertoires in COVID-19. The data were produced by immunoSEQ multiplex PCR, yet TCRdb's version contains in-frame clones alone and is incomplete. The sample yields approximately 200,000 clones, roughly 87% seen once. The sequenced sample was PBMCs or T cells enriched from blood (not recorded which). The receptors here all came from a man aged 25 to 40 in a cohort exposed to, infected with or recovered from COVID-19 (not recorded which).

This clone was seen a handful of times. The rearrangement joins TRBV19 to TRBJ2-2; 7 nucleotides line up with TRBD1. Trimming took 10 bases from V and 6 from J; bases not matched to a gene: 8. This CDR3 is 13 amino acids long. CDR1 LNHDA and CDR2 SQIVND come from the germline V gene (reference sequence). The CDR3, as DNA: TGTGCCACCGGGGACAGTTGGTCCGGGGAGCTGTTTTTT. Translated, it gives CATGDSWSGELFF.

This clone is a singleton in its sample. V gene TRBV6-2 or TRBV6-3 combines with J gene TRBJ2-1; no reliable D call. V lost 0 bases and J 4 bases, leaving 22 bases between the germline ends. This CDR3 is built from 19 residues. The germline gives CDR1 MNHEY, CDR2 SVGEGT. In nucleotides, the CDR3 is TGTGCCAGCAGTTACTCGATGCCCATACTCGCTACGCCTTACAATGAGCAGTTCTTC. Its translation: CASSYSMPILATPYNEQFF.

In its sample, this clone was seen once. V is TRBV11-2 and J is TRBJ1-1; tentative D call: TRBD1 (5 bases). The germline V and J ends were trimmed by 0 bases and 3 bases, with 11 bases remaining between them. The CDR3 contains 15 residues. Germline V CDR1 and CDR2: SGHAT, FQNNGV. CDR3 amino acids: CASSLDGRAYTEAFF. CDR3 nucleotides: TGTGCCAGCAGCTTAGATGGCAGGGCCTACACTGAAGCTTTCTTT.

The CDR3 spells CASSYSFLFAFF. The DNA for the CDR3 is TGTGCCAGCAGTTACTCGTTCCTCTTTGCTTTCTTT. The chain carries TRBV6-2 or TRBV6-3 and TRBJ1-1; D is unresolved. Germline V gene sequence: CDR1 MNHEY, CDR2 SVGEGT. The CDR3 contains 12 residues. The germline V and J ends were trimmed by 0 bases and 11 bases, with 10 bases remaining between them.

V and J are TRBV7-3 and TRBJ2-3, with D possibly matching TRBD2 (6 bases). The CDR3 covers 14 residues. The V and J ends lost 3 bases and 6 bases respectively, with 13 bases between them. The germline CDR1 and CDR2 sequences are SGHTA and FQGTGA. CDR3 nucleotide sequence: TGTGCCAGCAGCTTTTTCGGGAGTTTGGATACGCAGTATTTT. It specifies CASSFFGSLDTQYF.

The chain uses TRBV7-8 and TRBJ1-5; TRBD1 matches 9 bases. CDR1 and CDR2 (germline): SGHVS, FQNEAQ. Trimming removed 2 bases from V and 5 bases from J; junction bases left unmatched: 10. CDR3 length equals 17 residues. The CDR3 sequence is CASSLSLQGARDQPQHF. The CDR3 DNA sequence: TGTGCCAGCAGCTTATCGCTACAGGGGGCAAGGGATCAGCCCCAGCATTTT. Variable domain in full (rest from reference TRBV7-8 and TRBJ1-5): GAGVSQSPRYKVAKRGQDVALRCDPISGHVSLFWYQQALGQGPEFLTYFQNEAQLDKSGLPSDRFFAERPEGSVSTLKIQRTQQEDSAVYLCASSLSLQGARDQPQHFGDGTRLSIL.

The chain combines TRBV18 with TRBJ2-5, with 10 nucleotides matching TRBD2. There are 16 residues in the CDR3. Trimming took 3 bases from V and 4 from J; bases not matched to a gene: 8. Germline lookup yields CDR1 KGHSH and CDR2 LQKENI. This CDR3 reads CASSPKSSGRLETQYF. CDR3 in DNA: TGTGCCAGCTCACCGAAGTCTAGCGGGAGACTAGAGACCCAGTACTTC.

This clone was detected a few times. The CDR3 bases are TGTGCCACCAGTGAATCCAGGGACAGCTCTGAAGCTTTCTTT. Protein product: CATSESRDSSEAFF. The chain has TRBV24-1 and TRBJ1-1; 7 bases fit TRBD1. With V trimmed by 4 bases and J by 6 bases, 7 bases remained unmatched. The CDR3 has 14 amino acids. Germline V CDR1 and CDR2: KGHDR, SFDVKD.

This chain uses TRBV11-1 with TRBJ2-3, with 15 bases identical to TRBD2. The germline V gene has CDR1 SGHAT and CDR2 FQDESV (reference sequence). The CDR3 is 16 residues long. Losses at the gene ends were 5 bases for V and 1 base for J; bases not matched to a gene: 1. CDR3 coding DNA: TGTGCCAGCAGCAGGACTAGCGGGAGGGGCACAGATACGCAGTATTTT. This codes for CASSRTSGRGTDTQYF.

A word on this clone: The limits of the CDR3 on the DNA are not certain, so only TCRdb's listed CDR3 is given. The chain links TRBV28 to TRBJ1-1. The CDR3 sequence runs 12 residues, both termini included. CDR1 is MDHEN, CDR2 SYDVKM, per germline. CDR3 amino acids: CASSTSVRGAFF.

This sequence joins TRBV20-1 and TRBJ2-2; 14 nucleotides match TRBD2. CDR1 DFQATT and CDR2 SNEGSKA come from the germline V gene (reference sequence). The CDR3 is 15 residues long. Trimming at V came to 5 bases and at J to 4 bases, leaving 3 bases not matched to a gene. This CDR3 reads CSARGTSGGTGELFF. CDR3 coding DNA: TGCAGTGCTCGTGGGACTAGCGGGGGCACCGGGGAGCTGTTTTTT.

The CDR3 loop is CASSFAGGGTDTQYF. For the CDR3, the DNA is TGTGCCAGCAGTTTTGCGGGAGGGGGCACAGATACGCAGTATTTT. The chain combines TRBV28 with TRBJ2-3; 9 bases line up with TRBD2. The CDR3 runs 15 residues. V gave up 3 bases and J gave up 1 base; unmatched junction bases: 2. CDR1 is MDHEN and CDR2 is SYDVKM in the germline V gene.

This rearrangement joins TRBV28 to TRBJ2-6, with D perhaps matching TRBD1 (5 bases). This CDR3 has 16 amino acids. CDR1 MDHEN and CDR2 SYDVKM come from the germline V gene. V was pared by 6 bases and J by 0 bases, with 12 bases between. CDR3 sequence (DNA): TGTGCCAGCAGGGGGCAGTCTCTCTCTGGGGCCAACGTCCTGACTTTC. This sequence encodes CASRGQSLSGANVLTF.

CDR3 sequence reads: CASSLSSVRGNEQYF. CDR3 DNA sequence: TGTGCCAGCAGCTTATCATCGGTCCGAGGCAACGAGCAGTACTTC. The chain has TRBV7-9 and TRBJ2-7; D unresolved. The length of the CDR3 is 15 residues. Germline V gives CDR1 SEHNR, CDR2 FQNEAQ (reference sequence). V was trimmed by 2 bases and J by 5 bases, leaving 16 bases between them. The whole variable domain, filled in from reference TRBV7-9 and TRBJ2-7, reads DTGVSQNPRHKITKRGQNVTFRCDPISEHNRLYWYRQTLGQGPEFLTYFQNEAQLEKSRLLSDRFSAERPKGSFSTLEIQRTEQGDSAMYLCASSLSSVRGNEQYFGPGTRLTVT.

The rearrangement joins TRBV6-2 or TRBV6-3 to TRBJ1-5; D remains ambiguous. V was cut by 2 bases and J by 10 bases, with 15 bases left in between. The CDR3 has 14 amino acids. Per germline, CDR1 MNHEY and CDR2 SVGEGT. This CDR3 is CASSYPRRNLPQHF. CDR3 nucleotides: TGTGCCAGCAGTTACCCTCGGCGGAATTTACCCCAGCATTTT.

The chain links TRBV5-1 to TRBJ1-4; 8 bases fit TRBD1. The CDR3 consists of 14 residues. CDR1 is SGHRS, CDR2 YFSETQ, per germline. With 4 bases clipped from V and 7 bases from J, the junction kept 6 bases outside the gene matches. The CDR3: CASSLTGESEKLFF. As DNA, the CDR3 is TGCGCCAGCAGCCTGACAGGGGAAAGTGAAAAACTGTTTTTT.

The chain is built from TRBV28 and TRBJ2-7, with D possibly being TRBD2 (5 bases). The CDR3 runs 14 residues. Germline values: CDR1 MDHEN, CDR2 SYDVKM. V lost 2 bases, J lost 0 bases, and 8 bases lay in between. This chain's CDR3 is CASSLTGLSYEQYF. The CDR3 DNA follows: TGTGCCAGCAGTTTAACTGGACTCTCCTACGAGCAGTACTTC.

This rearrangement joins TRBV9 to TRBJ2-7, with 7 positions matching TRBD1. The CDR3 has 13 residues. Germline assignment: CDR1 SGDLS and CDR2 YYNGEE. V lost 5 bases to trimming and J lost 4 bases; unmatched junction nucleotides: 6. The CDR3: CASSGDSGYEQYF. The CDR3 DNA is TGTGCCAGCAGTGGGGACAGTGGGTACGAGCAGTACTTC.

This clone was picked up a small number of times. The V and J genes are TRBV27 and TRBJ1-1; TRBD1 aligns across 7 bases. The CDR3 has 17 amino acids. Trimming at V came to 3 bases and at J to 5 bases, leaving 15 bases not matched to a gene. The germline V gene encodes CDR1 MNHEY and CDR2 SMNVEV (reference sequence). CDR3: CASSFTGVAPGNTEAFF. The CDR3 bases are TGTGCCAGCAGTTTCACAGGGGTAGCCCCGGGGAATACTGAAGCTTTCTTT.

The rearrangement joins TRBV7-2 to TRBJ1-3; the D is unclear. CDR1 is SGHTA, CDR2 FQGNSA, per germline. Deletions cut 3 bases from V and 0 bases from J, with 9 bases between. The CDR3 is 15 amino acids. This CDR3 reads CASSLVPSSGNTIYF. Written as DNA, the CDR3 is TGTGCCAGCAGCTTGGTGCCGAGCTCTGGAAACACCATATATTTT.

The genes are TRBV18 and TRBJ2-2; D remains unclear. V was pared by 0 bases and J by 3 bases, with 8 bases between. The CDR3 contains 15 residues. In germline, CDR1 is KGHSH, CDR2 LQKENI. The CDR3 DNA is TGTGCCAGCTCACCACCGGCCAAGTACACCGGGGAGCTGTTTTTT. It is translated as CASSPPAKYTGELFF.

This chain links TRBV4-3 with TRBJ1-2, with 7 bases fitting TRBD1. With 0 bases clipped from V and 4 bases from J, the junction kept 5 bases outside the gene matches. Per germline, CDR1 LGHNA and CDR2 YSLEER. The CDR3 length is 15 residues. CDR3 in DNA: TGCGCCAGCAGCCAAGAAGGGGGCCAGACCTATGGCTACACCTTC. Residues: CASSQEGGQTYGYTF.

This chain uses TRBV7-8 with TRBJ1-5; TRBD1 agrees at 9 bases. J lost 4 bases, V lost 5 bases, and 3 bases had no gene match. Germline V gene data show CDR1 as SGHVS and CDR2 as FQNEAQ. There are 14 residues in the CDR3. For the CDR3, the DNA is TGTGCCAGCAGCCACGGGACAGGGAATCAGCCCCAGCATTTT. This sequence encodes CASSHGTGNQPQHF.

V gene TRBV7-9 combines with J gene TRBJ2-4; 7 bases agree with TRBD2. Per germline, CDR1 SEHNR and CDR2 FQNEAQ (reference sequence). The CDR3 sequence is 17 residues long. Unmatched junction bases numbered 6, after V lost 1 base and J lost 0 bases. The CDR3 is CASSLVASGLAKNIQYF. The CDR3, as DNA: TGTGCCAGCAGCTTAGTGGCTAGCGGACTAGCCAAAAACATTCAGTACTTC.

The chain couples TRBV6-5 to TRBJ2-7, with 7 bases aligning to TRBD2. This CDR3 has 14 amino acids. With 4 bases clipped from V and 2 bases from J, the junction kept 5 bases outside the gene matches. CDR1 and CDR2 (germline): MNHEY, SVGAGI. CDR3 DNA: TGTGCCAGCAGTTCCACTAGCGAGACCTACGAGCAGTACTTC. This sequence encodes CASSSTSETYEQYF.